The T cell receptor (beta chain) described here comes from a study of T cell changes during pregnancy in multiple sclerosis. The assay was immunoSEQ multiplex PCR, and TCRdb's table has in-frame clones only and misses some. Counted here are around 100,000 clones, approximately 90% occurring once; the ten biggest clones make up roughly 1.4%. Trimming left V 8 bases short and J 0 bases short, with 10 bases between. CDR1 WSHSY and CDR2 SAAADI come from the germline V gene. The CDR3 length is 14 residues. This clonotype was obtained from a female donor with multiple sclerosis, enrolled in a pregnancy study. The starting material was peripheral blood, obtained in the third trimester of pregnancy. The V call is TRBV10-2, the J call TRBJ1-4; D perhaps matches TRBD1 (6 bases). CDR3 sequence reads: CASGGSATNEKLFF. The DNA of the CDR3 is TGCGCCAGCGGGGGCAGCGCAACTAATGAAAAACTGTTTTTT.